Listed here are 28 T cell receptor beta chains from one sample, sequenced in a study of blood T cell repertoires in COVID-19. Here immunoSEQ multiplex PCR was the method, and the copy in TCRdb shows in-frame clones only, minus some. The sample includes over 200,000 clones, around 80% of them seen just once. Sequenced material: peripheral blood. These receptors were obtained from a human donor in a cohort sampled during active COVID-19.

This clone was seen a handful of times. The chain is built from TRBV5-1 and TRBJ2-7; D may be TRBD2 (5 bases). V gave up 2 bases and J gave up 2 bases, with 11 bases separating them. This CDR3 region has 14 residues. The germline V gene encodes CDR1 SGHRS and CDR2 YFSETQ. The CDR3 sequence: CASSFVDGTYEQYF. CDR3 nucleotide sequence: TGCGCCAGCAGCTTCGTGGACGGGACCTACGAGCAGTACTTC.

This rearrangement joins TRBV7-3 to TRBJ2-2, with D possibly matching TRBD2 (6 bases). Germline lookup yields CDR1 SGHTA and CDR2 FQGTGA. The germline V and J ends were trimmed by 5 bases and 3 bases, with 7 bases remaining between them. This CDR3 region has 13 residues. CDR3 sequence (DNA): TGTGCCAGCAGCAGCGGGTACACCGGGGAGCTGTTTTTT. Residues: CASSSGYTGELFF.

V gene TRBV18 combines with J gene TRBJ1-4; 7 nucleotides line up with TRBD1. This CDR3 has 15 amino acids. Germline CDR1 is KGHSH and CDR2 is LQKENI. With V trimmed by 2 bases and J by 4 bases, 4 bases remained unmatched. The CDR3, as DNA: TGTGCCAGCTCACCATCATGGGACAGTAATGAAAAACTGTTTTTT. It specifies CASSPSWDSNEKLFF. Variable domain in full (rest from reference TRBV18 and TRBJ1-4): NAGVMQNPRHLVRRRGQEARLRCSPMKGHSHVYWYRQLPEEGLKFMVYLQKENIIDESGMPKERFSAEFPKEGPSILRIQQVVRGDSAAYFCASSPSWDSNEKLFFGSGTQLSVL.

The J gene is TRBJ1-5, the V gene TRBV3-1 (or the pseudogene TRBV3-2); TRBD1 aligns across 12 bases. This CDR3 comprises 14 residues. CDR1 and CDR2 (germline): LGHDT, YNNKEL (reference sequence). V lost 5 bases to trimming and J lost 6 bases; unmatched junction nucleotides: 2. CDR3 region: CASSGTGGFQPQHF. The CDR3 nucleotides are TGTGCCAGCAGCGGGACAGGGGGCTTTCAGCCCCAGCATTTT.

The rearrangement links TRBV3-1 (or the pseudogene TRBV3-2) to TRBJ2-3; D ambiguous. From germline, CDR1 is LGHDT and CDR2 YNNKEL (reference sequence). V dropped 4 bases and J dropped 0 bases, with 11 bases sitting between them. CDR3 length: 15 residues. As DNA, the CDR3 is TGTGCCAGCAGCCTGGAGTTTTCTAGCACAGATACGCAGTATTTT. Residues: CASSLEFSSTDTQYF.

This clone was seen just once. The J gene is TRBJ2-7, the V gene TRBV15, with TRBD2 matching 11 bases. From germline, CDR1 is LNHNV and CDR2 YYDKDF (reference sequence). The CDR3 consists of 15 residues. Trimming took 4 bases from V and 5 from J; bases not matched to a gene: 7. The CDR3 nucleotides read TGTGCCACCAGCACTGCCCTAGCGGGAGGCGACGAGCAGTACTTC. This encodes CATSTALAGGDEQYF.

The chain carries TRBV28 and TRBJ1-2; the D gene is possibly TRBD1 (6 bases). Trimming took 6 bases from V and 7 from J, leaving 18 bases between them. Germline V lookup: CDR1 MDHEN, CDR2 SYDVKM. The CDR3 is 14 residues long. The CDR3 DNA sequence: TGTGCCAGCAGCCTGGGGTCAGGGGACGGTGGCTACACCTTC. It encodes CASSLGSGDGGYTF.

This sequence joins TRBV28 and TRBJ1-2; no clear D. With 8 bases removed from V and 5 bases from J, the gap between germline ends came to 12 bases. Germline V gene data show CDR1 as MDHEN and CDR2 as SYDVKM. This CDR3 comprises 12 residues. Here the CDR3 DNA reads TGTGCCAGCGGGAGGGCAGCTTATGGCTACACCTTC. Residues: CASGRAAYGYTF.

This clone was picked up many times. The chain is built from TRBV5-4 and TRBJ1-1; D gene unclear. The CDR3 runs 16 residues. Germline-derived CDR1 and CDR2 are SGHNT and YYREEE (reference sequence). V was shortened by 1 base and J by 5 bases, with 18 bases between the two germline ends. As DNA, the CDR3 is TGTGCCAGCAGCTTGCCACTGGGCCCTGGGAGAACTGAAGCTTTCTTT. Translated, it gives CASSLPLGPGRTEAFF.

The chain uses TRBV18 and TRBJ2-5; TRBD2 matches at 14 bases. V shed 1 base and J 3 bases; nucleotides not matched to a gene: 10. The germline CDR1 and CDR2 sequences are KGHSH and LQKENI. The CDR3 runs 19 residues. CDR3 loop: CASSPRTSGRLNPKETQYF. Written as DNA, the CDR3 is TGTGCCAGCTCACCACGGACTAGCGGGAGGTTAAATCCGAAAGAGACCCAGTACTTC. The full variable domain, rest sourced from reference TRBV18 and TRBJ2-5, is NAGVMQNPRHLVRRRGQEARLRCSPMKGHSHVYWYRQLPEEGLKFMVYLQKENIIDESGMPKERFSAEFPKEGPSILRIQQVVRGDSAAYFCASSPRTSGRLNPKETQYFGPGTRLLVL.

The gene calls are TRBV18 and TRBJ1-1, with no clear D. Trimming removed 3 bases from V and 10 bases from J, with 12 bases in between. The CDR3 spans 12 residues. The germline CDR1 and CDR2 sequences are KGHSH and LQKENI. The CDR3 DNA sequence: TGTGCCAGCTCACCCCGACGGGGAGGAGCTTTCTTT. Encoded protein: CASSPRRGGAFF.

This clone was observed once. The gene calls are TRBV30 and TRBJ1-1, with unresolved D. Per the germline V gene, CDR1 is GTSNPN and CDR2 is SVGIG (reference sequence). V was clipped by 2 bases and J by 4 bases, with 11 bases between them. The CDR3 contains 13 residues. This CDR3 reads CAWSRVVGTEAFF. The CDR3 nucleotides are TGTGCCTGGAGTCGGGTCGTGGGCACTGAAGCTTTCTTT.

This clone has only one observation. This chain joins TRBV19 and TRBJ1-4; TRBD1 matches at 7 bases. V dropped 3 bases and J dropped 4; count of bases not matched to a gene: 5. Germline V gene sequence: CDR1 LNHDA, CDR2 SQIVND (reference sequence). The CDR3 sequence is 15 residues long. The CDR3 spells CASSMLGQLNEKLFF. The CDR3 coding sequence is TGTGCCAGTAGTATGTTGGGACAGCTTAATGAAAAACTGTTTTTT.

CDR3 region: CASSETRTAGVETQYF. The CDR3 bases are TGTGCCAGCAGTGAGACTAGGACAGCGGGGGTAGAGACCCAGTACTTC. The rearrangement uses TRBV2 and TRBJ2-5; 8 nucleotides align to TRBD2. The CDR3 has 16 amino acids. Germline V gene lookup returns CDR1 SNHLY and CDR2 FYNNEI. V lost 3 bases to trimming and J lost 4 bases; unmatched junction nucleotides: 10.

The chain has TRBV4-1 and TRBJ1-1; D might be TRBD1 (5 bases). Trimming pared 1 base from V and 5 bases from J, leaving 17 bases between. This CDR3 region has 16 residues. CDR1 and CDR2 from the germline V gene are MGHRA and YSYEKL. In DNA, the CDR3 is TGCGCCAGCAGCCAAGTCAGCGGACGGGGGAGGACTGAAGCTTTCTTT. Translation gives CASSQVSGRGRTEAFF.

The chain combines TRBV7-2 with TRBJ2-5, with a tentative D call TRBD2 (7 bases). The germline CDR1 and CDR2 sequences are SGHTA and FQGNSA. CDR3 size: 16 residues. V was pared by 5 bases and J by 4 bases, with 20 bases between. The CDR3 protein is CASSLALGGRGETQYF. DNA for the CDR3: TGTGCCAGCAGCCTCGCCTTAGGGGGGAGGGGAGAGACCCAGTACTTC. The variable domain in full, with the rest retrieved from reference TRBV7-2 and TRBJ2-5, is GAGVSQSPSNKVTEKGKDVELRCDPISGHTALYWYRQSLGQGLEFLIYFQGNSAPDKSGLPSDRFSAERTGGSVSTLTIQRTQQEDSAVYLCASSLALGGRGETQYFGPGTRLLVL.

The chain combines TRBV30 with TRBJ2-2; 10 bases are shared with TRBD2. Germline V gene lookup returns CDR1 GTSNPN and CDR2 SVGIG (reference sequence). The CDR3 consists of 14 residues. V gave up 4 bases and J gave up 4 bases; unmatched junction bases: 3. CDR3 DNA sequence: TGTGCCTGGACCGGGACTAGCGCCACCGGGGAGCTGTTTTTT. Translating gives CAWTGTSATGELFF.

The gene calls are TRBV28 and TRBJ2-1; 9 nucleotides match TRBD2. The CDR3 consists of 14 residues. The V and J ends lost 10 bases and 5 bases, in that order; junction bases with no gene match: 9. The V gene's germline CDR1 is MDHEN and CDR2 SYDVKM. The CDR3 DNA reads as TGTGCCACCTCGACTAGCGGTGGGGACAATGAGCAGTTCTTC. Encoded protein: CATSTSGGDNEQFF.

The V and J genes are TRBV7-9 and TRBJ2-1; 12 positions agree with TRBD2. Germline CDR1 reads SEHNR; CDR2 reads FQNEAQ (reference sequence). The CDR3 extends over 15 amino acids. The V and J ends lost 4 bases and 12 bases, in that order; junction bases with no gene match: 10. Here the CDR3 reads CASSSTSGRPTGQFF. The CDR3 bases are TGTGCCAGCAGCTCCACTAGCGGGAGGCCTACGGGGCAGTTCTTC. Filled out from reference TRBV7-9 and TRBJ2-1, the complete variable domain reads DTGVSQNPRHKITKRGQNVTFRCDPISEHNRLYWYRQTLGQGPEFLTYFQNEAQLEKSRLLSDRFSAERPKGSFSTLEIQRTEQGDSAMYLCASSSTSGRPTGQFFGPGTRLTVL.

The chain links TRBV27 to TRBJ1-2; no reliable D call. The V gene's germline CDR1 is MNHEY and CDR2 SMNVEV (reference sequence). Trimming removed 6 bases from V and 1 base from J, with 12 bases in between. The CDR3 sequence is 14 residues long. The CDR3 region has the DNA TGTGCCAGCAGCCCCCGTAACAGTAACTATGGCTACACCTTC. It encodes CASSPRNSNYGYTF.

CDR3: CASSEALRGYSNQPQHF. The CDR3 bases are TGTGCCAGCAGTGAAGCGCTTCGGGGTTATAGCAATCAGCCCCAGCATTTT. V usage is TRBV6-1 and J usage is TRBJ1-5, with D uncertain. CDR1 and CDR2 (germline): MNHNS, SASEGT. The CDR3 consists of 17 residues. Trimming removed 0 bases from V and 0 bases from J, with 12 bases in between.

J is TRBJ1-2 and V is TRBV24-1; a possible D gene is TRBD1 (5 bases). Germline loops: CDR1 KGHDR, CDR2 SFDVKD. Trimming shortened V by 3 bases and J by 5 bases, and 6 bases separated the two germline ends. The CDR3 is 12 amino acids. CDR3 DNA: TGTGCCACCAGTGATGACAGATATGGCTACACCTTC. This translates into CATSDDRYGYTF.

This chain uses TRBV5-1 with TRBJ2-7, with 9 bases aligning to TRBD2. V shed 0 bases, J shed 4 bases, and the junction held 8 bases outside the gene matches. CDR1 is SGHRS, CDR2 YFSETQ, per germline. The CDR3 extends over 16 amino acids. CDR3 DNA: TGCGCCAGCAGCTTGGATTCACCTCTAGCGGGGTACGAGCAGTACTTC. It encodes CASSLDSPLAGYEQYF.

Only one count was recorded for this clone. The V gene is TRBV29-1, the J gene TRBJ2-1; 8 bases are shared with TRBD2. V lost 5 bases to trimming and J lost 6 bases; unmatched junction nucleotides: 9. The CDR3 runs to 14 residues. Germline CDR1 is SQVTM and CDR2 is ANQGSEA. The CDR3, as DNA: TGCAGCGTTTCGGCGGCGGGAGGTCCCAATGAGCAGTTCTTC. It yields the protein CSVSAAGGPNEQFF.

The chain links TRBV6-4 to TRBJ2-7, with TRBD1 identical over 9 bases. Trimming at V came to 6 bases and at J to 6 bases, leaving 6 bases not matched to a gene. Germline V gene lookup returns CDR1 MRHNA and CDR2 SNTAGT. The CDR3 covers 13 residues. CDR3 amino acids: CASRGGQGPEQYF. Written as DNA, the CDR3 is TGTGCCAGCAGGGGAGGACAGGGGCCCGAGCAGTACTTC.

This sequence joins TRBV19 and TRBJ1-1, with 8 nucleotides matching TRBD1. This CDR3 spans 17 amino acids. Germline CDR1 reads LNHDA; CDR2 reads SQIVND (reference sequence). J was trimmed by 1 base and V by 2 bases; bases with no gene match: 9. The CDR3 DNA reads TGTGCCAGTAGTATAAGTGGACAGGGACTTTCGAACACTGAAGCTTTCTTT. Residues: CASSISGQGLSNTEAFF.

This chain uses TRBV7-2 with TRBJ1-1; D gene ambiguous. V was trimmed by 5 bases and J by 0 bases, leaving 13 bases between them. The CDR3 sequence is 15 residues long. Germline values: CDR1 SGHTA, CDR2 FQGNSA. The CDR3 loop reads CASSPYRNLNTEAFF. The CDR3 nucleotides read TGTGCCAGCAGCCCTTACAGAAACTTGAACACTGAAGCTTTCTTT.

A few counts support this clone. The chain combines TRBV6-1 with TRBJ1-1; D may be TRBD1 (5 bases). V lost 0 bases and J 6 bases, leaving 8 bases between the germline ends. Germline lookup yields CDR1 MNHNS and CDR2 SASEGT. The CDR3 totals 13 residues. CDR3 residues: CASSEALTAEAFF. The CDR3 DNA sequence: TGTGCCAGCAGTGAAGCCTTGACAGCTGAAGCTTTCTTT.